Listed below are T cell receptor beta chains from one sample, sequenced in a study of vaccination effects on CD4 cells after COVID-19. This table comes from immunoSEQ multiplex PCR, and its TCRdb copy is limited to in-frame clones, with some not included. This table has tens of thousands of clones, around 75% appearing once. No cognate antigen is known for these TCRs. The material was CD4+ T cells from PBMCs cultured with a peptide pool, obtained before COVID-19 vaccination. These receptors all stem from a human donor who had a prior SARS-CoV-2 infection. Each CDR3 is given with its conserved first and last residue. A D gene is named only where the DNA matches it firmly. Rows give clone size only sometimes, using once, few, many, or a class for an expanded clone.

v_gene	d_gene	abundance	j_gene	CDR3aa	CDR3nt
TRBV5-1	NA	few	TRBJ2-1	CASSTGTGSYNEQFF	TGCGCCAGCAGTACAGGGACTGGATCCTACAATGAGCAGTTCTTC
TRBV19	NA	NA	TRBJ2-2	CASSNPGQRNTGELFF	TGTGCCAGTAGTAACCCGGGGCAGAGGAACACCGGGGAGCTGTTTTTT
TRBV6-5	NA	few	TRBJ2-5	CASSRMRETQYF	TGTGCCAGCAGTCGGATGCGAGAGACCCAGTACTTC
TRBV5-1	NA	once	TRBJ1-6	CASSLDGTAYNSPLHF	TGCGCCAGCAGCTTGGACGGGACGGCATATAATTCACCCCTCCACTTT
TRBV5-1	TRBD1	NA	TRBJ2-2	CASSRGTGANTGELFF	TGCGCCAGCAGCCGGGGGACAGGGGCTAACACCGGGGAGCTGTTTTTT
TRBV7-7	TRBD1	NA	TRBJ2-1	CASSGIWTGDYNEQFF	TGTGCTAGCAGCGGTATCTGGACAGGGGACTACAATGAGCAGTTCTTC
TRBV18	NA	NA	TRBJ2-7	CASSMRMNPYEQYF	TGTGCCAGCTCAATGAGGATGAACCCCTACGAGCAGTACTTC
TRBV4-2	NA	NA	TRBJ2-2	CASSQPWGGRGTGELFF	TGTGCCAGCAGCCAACCCTGGGGGGGGCGGGGCACCGGGGAGCTGTTTTTT
TRBV18	NA	NA	TRBJ1-3	CASSQYQGSGNTIYF	TGTGCCAGCTCGCAATACCAGGGCTCTGGAAACACCATATATTTT
TRBV9	NA	once	TRBJ2-3	CASSVSPVSTDTQYF	TGTGCCAGCAGCGTTTCTCCCGTAAGCACAGATACGCAGTATTTT
TRBV10-3	NA	NA	TRBJ2-1	CASWGEGLSAYNEQFF	TGTGCCTCATGGGGCGAAGGACTATCGGCCTACAATGAGCAGTTCTTC
TRBV5-1	TRBD1	NA	TRBJ1-1	CASSFGTVMNTEAFF	TGCGCCAGCAGCTTCGGGACAGTTATGAACACTGAAGCTTTCTTT
TRBV2	NA	NA	TRBJ2-3	CASRATGGADTQYF	TGTGCCAGCAGAGCCACTGGGGGCGCAGATACGCAGTATTTT
TRBV7-8	NA	NA	TRBJ2-7	CASSPKQWYEQYF	TGTGCCAGCAGCCCTAAGCAGTGGTACGAGCAGTACTTC
TRBV10-3	NA	NA	TRBJ2-2	CAISETYNTGELFF	TGTGCCATCAGTGAGACTTACAACACCGGGGAGCTGTTTTTT
TRBV12-3/TRBV12-4	NA	few	TRBJ2-1	CASRSDSYNEQFF	TGTGCCAGCCGTAGCGACAGTTACAATGAGCAGTTCTTC
TRBV15	TRBD2	NA	TRBJ2-5	CATSMGLAGGQETQYF	TGTGCCACCAGCATGGGACTAGCGGGAGGGCAAGAGACCCAGTACTTC
TRBV3-1/TRBV3-2	NA	NA	TRBJ2-7	CASSPEVSYEQYF	TGTGCCAGCAGCCCGGAGGTCTCCTACGAGCAGTACTTC
TRBV12-3/TRBV12-4	NA	NA	TRBJ2-7	CASSPDSREQYF	TGTGCCAGCAGTCCGGACAGTCGCGAGCAGTACTTC
TRBV7-2	TRBD1	few	TRBJ1-5	CASSLQGQGNQPQHF	TGTGCCAGCAGCCTACAGGGGCAAGGGAATCAGCCCCAGCATTTT
TRBV7-3	TRBD1	once	TRBJ2-5	CASSLFRGRSETQYF	TGTGCCAGCAGCTTGTTTAGGGGGCGGTCAGAGACCCAGTACTTC
TRBV7-9	NA	few	TRBJ2-2	CASSLAEANTGELFF	TGTGCCAGCAGCTTAGCGGAGGCGAACACCGGGGAGCTGTTTTTT
TRBV18	TRBD2	NA	TRBJ2-7	CASSPASGSPNEQYF	TGTGCCAGCTCACCTGCTAGCGGGAGTCCCAACGAGCAGTACTTC
TRBV19	NA	few	TRBJ1-2	CASTRNLGGNYGYTF	TGTGCCAGTACACGTAATCTGGGGGGCAACTATGGCTACACCTTC
TRBV6-5	NA	NA	TRBJ1-3	CASSPSGYYRNTIYF	TGTGCCAGCAGCCCCTCGGGGTATTATCGAAACACCATATATTTT
TRBV7-9	TRBD2	NA	TRBJ2-5	CASSRGLAGNGETQYF	TGTGCCAGCAGCCGGGGACTAGCGGGGAATGGAGAGACCCAGTACTTC
TRBV15	TRBD2	NA	TRBJ2-3	CATSRGVTSGSFADTQYF	TGTGCCACCAGCAGAGGGGTGACTAGCGGGAGTTTCGCAGATACGCAGTATTTT
TRBV29-1	TRBD2	NA	TRBJ2-3	CSVLAGAGDTQYF	TGCAGCGTCCTAGCGGGGGCTGGAGATACGCAGTATTTT
TRBV27	NA	NA	TRBJ1-4	CASSFGGADEKLFF	TGTGCCAGCAGCTTCGGGGGCGCGGATGAAAAACTGTTTTTT
TRBV6-2/TRBV6-3	NA	NA	TRBJ1-2	CASSYSNGGGYGYTF	TGTGCCAGCAGTTACTCGAACGGGGGCGGCTATGGCTACACCTTC
TRBV4-2	NA	NA	TRBJ2-5	CASSQEGQTGGETQYF	TGTGCCAGCAGCCAAGAAGGCCAGACAGGCGGGGAGACCCAGTACTTC
TRBV5-1	NA	NA	TRBJ2-2	CASSLELVDSGELFF	TGCGCCAGCAGCTTGGAACTAGTCGATTCCGGGGAGCTGTTTTTT
TRBV15	NA	NA	TRBJ2-6	CATSRGAGAGANVLTF	TGTGCCACCAGCAGAGGGGCAGGGGCAGGGGCCAACGTCCTGACTTTC
TRBV10-3	NA	NA	TRBJ1-2	CAIREGANYGYTF	TGTGCCATCAGGGAGGGGGCTAACTATGGCTACACCTTC
TRBV20-1	TRBD1	NA	TRBJ1-5	CSASAGQINQPQHF	TGCAGTGCTAGTGCGGGACAGATTAATCAGCCCCAGCATTTT
TRBV3-1/TRBV3-2	NA	NA	TRBJ1-4	CASSQGPNEKLFF	TGTGCCAGCAGCCAAGGGCCTAATGAAAAACTGTTTTTT